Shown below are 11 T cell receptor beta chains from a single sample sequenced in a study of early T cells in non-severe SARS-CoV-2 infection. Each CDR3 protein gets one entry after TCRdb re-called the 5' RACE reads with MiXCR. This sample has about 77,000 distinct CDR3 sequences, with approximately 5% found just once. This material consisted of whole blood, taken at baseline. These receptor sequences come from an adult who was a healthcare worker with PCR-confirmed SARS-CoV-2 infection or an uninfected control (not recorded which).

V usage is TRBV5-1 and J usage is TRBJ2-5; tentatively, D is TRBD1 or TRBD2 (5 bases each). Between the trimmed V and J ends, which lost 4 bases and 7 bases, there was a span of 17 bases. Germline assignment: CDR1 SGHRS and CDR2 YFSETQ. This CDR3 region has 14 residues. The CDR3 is CASSRGTLVVTQYF. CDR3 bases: TGCGCCAGCAGCCGAGGGACCCTCGTGGTGACCCAGTACTTC. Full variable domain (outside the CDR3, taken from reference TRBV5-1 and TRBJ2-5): KAGVTQTPRYLIKTRGQQVTLSCSPISGHRSVSWYQQTPGQGLQFLFEYFSETQRNKGNFPGRFSGRQFSNSRSEMNVSTLELGDSALYLCASSRGTLVVTQYFGPGTRLLVL.

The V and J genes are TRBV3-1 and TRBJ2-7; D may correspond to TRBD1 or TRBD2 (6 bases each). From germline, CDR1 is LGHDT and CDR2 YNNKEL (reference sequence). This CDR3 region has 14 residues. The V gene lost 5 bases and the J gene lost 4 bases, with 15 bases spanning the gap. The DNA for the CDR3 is TGTGCCAGCAGCGACTGGGGGGCCTCTTACGAGCAGTACTTC. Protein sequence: CASSDWGASYEQYF.

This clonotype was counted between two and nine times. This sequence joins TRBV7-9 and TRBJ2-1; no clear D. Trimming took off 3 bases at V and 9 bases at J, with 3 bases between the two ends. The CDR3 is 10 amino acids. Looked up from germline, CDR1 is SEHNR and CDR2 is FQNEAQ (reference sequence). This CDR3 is CASSFREQFF. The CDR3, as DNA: TGTGCCAGCAGCTTTCGTGAGCAGTTCTTC.

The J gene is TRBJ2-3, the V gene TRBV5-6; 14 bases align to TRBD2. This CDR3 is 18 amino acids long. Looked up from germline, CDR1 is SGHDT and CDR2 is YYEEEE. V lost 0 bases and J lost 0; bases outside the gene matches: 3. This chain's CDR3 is CASSLEGTSGGSTDTQYF. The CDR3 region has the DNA TGTGCCAGCAGCTTGGAGGGGACTAGCGGGGGAAGCACAGATACGCAGTATTTT.

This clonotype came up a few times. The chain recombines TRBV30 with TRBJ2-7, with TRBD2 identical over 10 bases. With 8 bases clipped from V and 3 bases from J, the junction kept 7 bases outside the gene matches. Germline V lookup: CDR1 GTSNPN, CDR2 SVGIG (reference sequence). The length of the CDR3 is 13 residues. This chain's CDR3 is CARSGTSVYEQYF. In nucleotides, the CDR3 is TGTGCCCGATCCGGGACTAGCGTCTACGAGCAGTACTTC.

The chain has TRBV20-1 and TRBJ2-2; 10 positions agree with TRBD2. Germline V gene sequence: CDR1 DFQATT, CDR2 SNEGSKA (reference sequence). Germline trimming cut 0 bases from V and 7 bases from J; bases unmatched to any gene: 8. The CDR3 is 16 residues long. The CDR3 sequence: CSARDSSGRAFGELFF. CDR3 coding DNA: TGCAGTGCTAGAGATAGCAGCGGGAGGGCCTTCGGGGAGCTGTTTTTT.

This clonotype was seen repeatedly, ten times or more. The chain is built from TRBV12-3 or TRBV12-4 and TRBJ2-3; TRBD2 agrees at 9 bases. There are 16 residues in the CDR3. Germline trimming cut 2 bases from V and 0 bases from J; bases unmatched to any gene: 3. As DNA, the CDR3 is TGTGCCAGCAGTTTAAGGCTAGCGGGGAGCACAGATACGCAGTATTTT. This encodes CASSLRLAGSTDTQYF.

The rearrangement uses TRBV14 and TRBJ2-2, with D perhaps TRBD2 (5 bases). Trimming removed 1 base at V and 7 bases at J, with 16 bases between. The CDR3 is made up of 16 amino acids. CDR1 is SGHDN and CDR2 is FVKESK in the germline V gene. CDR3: CASSQAGSPRGGELFF. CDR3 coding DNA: TGTGCCAGCAGCCAAGCGGGGAGCCCCCGAGGCGGGGAGCTGTTTTTT.

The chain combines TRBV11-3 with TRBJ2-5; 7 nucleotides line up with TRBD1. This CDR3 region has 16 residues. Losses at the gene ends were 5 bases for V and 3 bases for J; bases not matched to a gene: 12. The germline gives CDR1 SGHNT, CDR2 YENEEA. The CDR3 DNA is TGTGCCAGCAGCCTTGCCGGGACAGCCGCTGAAGAGACCCAGTACTTC. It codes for CASSLAGTAAEETQYF.

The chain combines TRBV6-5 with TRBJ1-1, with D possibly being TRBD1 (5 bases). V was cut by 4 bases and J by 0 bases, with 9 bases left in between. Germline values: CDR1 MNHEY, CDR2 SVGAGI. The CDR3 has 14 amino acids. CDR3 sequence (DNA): TGTGCCAGCAGTTCGGGACGGCTGAACACTGAAGCTTTCTTT. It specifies CASSSGRLNTEAFF.

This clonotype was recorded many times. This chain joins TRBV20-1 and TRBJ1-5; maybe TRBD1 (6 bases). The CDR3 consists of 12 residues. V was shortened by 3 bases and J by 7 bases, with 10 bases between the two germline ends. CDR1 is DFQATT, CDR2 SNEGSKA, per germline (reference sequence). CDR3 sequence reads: CSASNRAQPQHF. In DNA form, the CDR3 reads TGCAGTGCTAGTAACAGGGCCCAGCCCCAGCATTTT.